Listed below are T cell receptor beta chains from one sample, sequenced in a study of cytomegalovirus exposure and HLA in healthy donors. Sequencing used immunoSEQ multiplex PCR; TCRdb keeps in-frame clones, though not all of them. The sample consists of roughly 120,000 clones, about 82% of them appearing once. Sequencing was carried out using PBMCs. These receptors were collected from a man under 40 in good health and CMV-seronegative. CDR3s include the opening cysteine and the closing phenylalanine or tryptophan. The order of the fields is clone size, V gene, D gene, J gene, CDR3 DNA, CDR3 protein. The D gene is left open where the match is weak. For some rows the clone size is stated as once, few or many, or as a class when expanded; others skip it.

-	TRBV30	TRBD1	TRBJ2-5	TGTGCCTGGAGTGTACAGGGGGGAGAGACCCAGTACTTC	CAWSVQGGETQYF
-	TRBV6-5	-	TRBJ1-1	TGTGCCAGCAGTTACTCGGAGGAGATGAACACTGAAGCTTTCTTT	CASSYSEEMNTEAFF
few	TRBV5-1	-	TRBJ2-3	TGCGCCAGCAGCTTGGTCCGGGATGGAGATACGCAGTATTTT	CASSLVRDGDTQYF
-	TRBV5-8	TRBD1	TRBJ2-5	TGTGCCAGCAGCCCACGGACAGGGGGGATCCAAGAGACCCAGTACTTC	CASSPRTGGIQETQYF
-	TRBV27	TRBD1	TRBJ2-1	TGTGCCAGCAGTCTCGGACAGGGGAGGTTCACTGAGCAGTTCTTC	CASSLGQGRFTEQFF
-	TRBV7-2	-	TRBJ2-7	TGTGCCAGCAGCTTCCTCTCCTACGAGCAGTACTTC	CASSFLSYEQYF
few	TRBV2	TRBD1	TRBJ2-1	TGTGCCAGCAGTCGTCCCGGGACAGGGGGGGGCGATTACAATGAGCAGTTCTTC	CASSRPGTGGGDYNEQFF
-	TRBV19	-	TRBJ1-5	TGTGCCAGTAGCCTGACATCCAGCAATCAGCCCCAGCATTTT	CASSLTSSNQPQHF
few	TRBV28	TRBD1	TRBJ1-1	TGTGCCAGCAGCGAGGGGGCCATTGAAGCTTTCTTT	CASSEGAIEAFF
-	TRBV4-1	-	TRBJ1-5	TGCGCCAGCAGCCAGGTGGAGGCTTATAGCAATCAGCCCCAGCATTTT	CASSQVEAYSNQPQHF
-	TRBV6-6	-	TRBJ1-5	TGTGCCAGCAGCCAGAGGGTAGGGCAGCCCCAGCATTTT	CASSQRVGQPQHF
-	TRBV16	TRBD1	TRBJ2-3	TGTGCCAGCAGCCAATTTCGTTTGACAGGGGCTAGCACAGATACGCAGTATTTT	CASSQFRLTGASTDTQYF
-	TRBV2	-	TRBJ2-7	TGTGCCAGCAGTCCCCGCTACGAGCAGTACTTC	CASSPRYEQYF
-	TRBV27	TRBD2	TRBJ2-7	TGTGCCAGCAGTTTAGCCCCCGGGACTAGCAGAAACGAGCAGTACTTC	CASSLAPGTSRNEQYF
-	TRBV6-5	TRBD1	TRBJ2-1	TGTGCCAGCACTACCCTCGGGACAGGGGTCAATGAGCAGTTCTTC	CASTTLGTGVNEQFF
once	TRBV28	-	TRBJ2-3	TGTGCCAGCAGTCCTCTCGGAGGGACAGATACGCAGTATTTT	CASSPLGGTDTQYF
-	TRBV13	TRBD1	TRBJ1-3	TGTGCCAGCAGCACCGGGACAGGAACTGGAAACACCATATATTTT	CASSTGTGTGNTIYF
-	TRBV28	-	TRBJ1-3	TGTGCCAGCAGTTTATTCCAGGGATGGAGCTCTGGAAACACCATATATTTT	CASSLFQGWSSGNTIYF
-	TRBV7-9	TRBD1	TRBJ1-5	TGTGCCAGCAGCCGACAGGGGGCTCAGCCCCAGCATTTT	CASSRQGAQPQHF
-	TRBV19	TRBD1	TRBJ1-1	TGTGCCAGTAGTATAGGATACGGGACAGAGAACACTGAAGCTTTCTTT	CASSIGYGTENTEAFF
once	TRBV18	TRBD1	TRBJ2-5	TGTGCCAGCTCACCACAGGGGGCGCGGGAGACCCAGTACTTC	CASSPQGARETQYF
once	TRBV6-5	-	TRBJ1-2	TGTGCCAGCAGTGAAGCCAGGAACTATGGCTACACCTTC	CASSEARNYGYTF
-	TRBV5-4	TRBD1	TRBJ2-3	TGTGCCAGCAGCTTGGGAGACAGGGCAACAGATACGCAGTATTTT	CASSLGDRATDTQYF
-	TRBV7-9	TRBD2	TRBJ2-3	TGTGCCAGCCGACCGGGACTAGCGACCGATACGCAGTATTTT	CASRPGLATDTQYF
-	TRBV28	-	TRBJ1-6	TGTGCCAGCAGTCCAGGGGTTTCACCCCTCCACTTT	CASSPGVSPLHF
-	TRBV2	TRBD2	TRBJ2-5	TGTGCCAGCAGTGCGAGACTAGCGGGGGGGCCGTACCAAGAGACCCAGTACTTC	CASSARLAGGPYQETQYF
-	TRBV5-6	-	TRBJ2-3	TGTGCCAGCAGCTTAGGCAGGGGATTAGATACGCAGTATTTT	CASSLGRGLDTQYF
-	TRBV6-1	-	TRBJ2-7	TGTGCCAGCAGTGAAACGAGCTCCTACGAGCAGTACTTC	CASSETSSYEQYF
-	TRBV18	TRBD1	TRBJ2-5	TGTGCCAGCTCGCAGCAGACAGGGGGAGAGACCCAGTACTTC	CASSQQTGGETQYF
once	TRBV19	-	TRBJ1-2	TGTGCCAGTACGACACCCCCGGGGGGCTACACCTTC	CASTTPPGGYTF
-	TRBV29-1	-	TRBJ1-1	TGCAGCGTTGATGACAGGTCTAACTCTGGTGGACGAGCTTTCTTT	CSVDDRSNSGGRAFF
-	TRBV4-3	-	TRBJ2-2	TGCGCCAGCAGCCAAACCTGGGGGCGCACCGGGGAGCTGTTTTTT	CASSQTWGRTGELFF
-	TRBV11-2	TRBD2	TRBJ2-3	TGTGCCAGCAGCCCCGGGACTAAATTAGGCGCAGATACGCAGTATTTT	CASSPGTKLGADTQYF
-	TRBV5-4	-	TRBJ2-1	TGTGCCAGCAGCTTGGACTCTAACTCCTACAATGAGCAGTTCTTC	CASSLDSNSYNEQFF
few	TRBV7-9	-	TRBJ2-2	TGTGCCAGCAGCTTGATGGCGGTCGCGAACACCGGGGAGCTGTTTTTT	CASSLMAVANTGELFF
-	TRBV29-1	-	TRBJ2-3	TGCAGCGTTGAACGGGGAAGCACAGATACGCAGTATTTT	CSVERGSTDTQYF
-	TRBV7-9	TRBD1	TRBJ1-2	TGTGCCAGCAGCTTAGCGGGCGGACAGGGAGGAGGCTACACCTTC	CASSLAGGQGGGYTF
once	TRBV7-2	-	TRBJ2-1	TGTGCCAGCAGCTTAGGTCCTACCCATGAGCAGTTCTTC	CASSLGPTHEQFF
-	TRBV6-5	-	TRBJ2-3	TGTGCCAGCAGCGTCGGAGGGCCCGCAGATACGCAGTATTTT	CASSVGGPADTQYF
-	TRBV28	-	TRBJ2-7	TGTGCCAGCAGTTTTATGAGGCAAACCTCCTCCTACGAGCAGTACTTC	CASSFMRQTSSYEQYF
-	TRBV29-1	-	TRBJ2-2	TGCAGCGTTGCAGGGCTGGGGTTCGGGGAGCTGTTTTTT	CSVAGLGFGELFF
-	TRBV5-1	-	TRBJ1-1	TGCGCCAGCAGCCAGTGGGGGGCTGAAGCTTTCTTT	CASSQWGAEAFF
-	TRBV5-4	TRBD1	TRBJ1-3	TGTGCCAGCAGCTTGGGAGGGGGCCGGGACACCATATATTTT	CASSLGGGRDTIYF
-	TRBV19	TRBD1	TRBJ1-6	TGTGCCAGTAGTTCCCGGACAGGGACGAATTCACCCCTCCACTTT	CASSSRTGTNSPLHF
-	TRBV7-9	TRBD1	TRBJ1-3	TGTGCCAGCAGCTTAGCGGCGGCAGGGGGCCGAAACACCATATATTTT	CASSLAAAGGRNTIYF
once	TRBV6-1	-	TRBJ2-5	TGTGCCAGCACCAGGGGAGAGACCCAGTACTTC	CASTRGETQYF
-	TRBV9	-	TRBJ1-2	TGTGCCAGCAGCGAGACAGGACGCCTTAACTATGGCTACACCTTC	CASSETGRLNYGYTF
-	TRBV5-1	-	TRBJ2-7	TGCGCCAGCAGCTTGGAGGGGGGGCTAGGAGAGCAGTACTTC	CASSLEGGLGEQYF
-	TRBV4-1	TRBD1	TRBJ1-2	TGCGCCAGCAGCCCTGGGACAGGGGATCGCTTCTATGGCTACACCTTC	CASSPGTGDRFYGYTF
-	TRBV10-3	TRBD1	TRBJ1-1	TGTGCCATCGGGGACAGGGCCGAGACTGAAGCTTTCTTT	CAIGDRAETEAFF
few	TRBV2	-	TRBJ2-3	TGTGCCAGCAGGGCTACTAGGAGGGATACGCAGTATTTT	CASRATRRDTQYF
-	TRBV7-9	TRBD1	TRBJ1-4	TGTGCCAGCAGCTTAGGGGACAGGTCCTTCAATGAAAAACTGTTTTTT	CASSLGDRSFNEKLFF
-	TRBV5-6	TRBD1	TRBJ1-3	TGTGCCAGCAGCTTGGGACAGGGGAACACCATATATTTT	CASSLGQGNTIYF
-	TRBV7-9	TRBD1	TRBJ1-1	TGTGCCAGCAGCTTTTCCCAACAGGGGGCTGAAGCTTTCTTT	CASSFSQQGAEAFF
few	TRBV10-1	-	TRBJ1-1	TGCGCCAGCAGCGTAAGCTTGGACACTGAAGCTTTCTTT	CASSVSLDTEAFF
-	TRBV9	TRBD2	TRBJ2-2	TGTGCCAGCAGCGTAGTACGCGGGGGCACCGGGGAGCTGTTTTTT	CASSVVRGGTGELFF
-	TRBV5-1	TRBD1	TRBJ2-3	TGCGCCAGCAGCTTGGACAGGGGCGCAGATACGCAGTATTTT	CASSLDRGADTQYF
-	TRBV6-4	TRBD2	TRBJ2-3	TGTGCCAGCAGTGACACGGGAGGGACAGATACGCAGTATTTT	CASSDTGGTDTQYF
-	TRBV6-6	-	TRBJ2-1	TGTGCCAGCACCCTGACAGATTACAATGAGCAGTTCTTC	CASTLTDYNEQFF